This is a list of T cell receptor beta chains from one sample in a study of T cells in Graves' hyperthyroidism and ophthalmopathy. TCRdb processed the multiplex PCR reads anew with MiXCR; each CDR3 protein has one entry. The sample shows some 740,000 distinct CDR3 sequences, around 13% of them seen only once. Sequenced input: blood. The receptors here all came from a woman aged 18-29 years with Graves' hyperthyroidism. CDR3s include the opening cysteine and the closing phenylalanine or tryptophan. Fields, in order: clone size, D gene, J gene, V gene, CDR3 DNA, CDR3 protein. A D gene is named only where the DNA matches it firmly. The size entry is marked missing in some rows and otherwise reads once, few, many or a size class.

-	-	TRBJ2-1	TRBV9	TGTGCCAGCAGCGTTCTCGACGATGAGCAGTTCTTC	CASSVLDDEQFF
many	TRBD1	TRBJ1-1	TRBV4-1	TGCGCCAGCAGCCAAGATCGGCAGGGGGCGGAGGAAGCTTTCTTT	CASSQDRQGAEEAFF
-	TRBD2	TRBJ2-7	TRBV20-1	TGCAGTGCCACGCCGGGTAGCGGGATACGGTGCGAGCAGTACTTC	CSATPGSGIRCEQYF
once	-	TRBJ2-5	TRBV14	TGTGCCAGCAGCCAAGATCTATTCCGAGAGACCCAGTACTTC	CASSQDLFRETQYF
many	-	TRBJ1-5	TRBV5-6	TGTGCCAGCAGCATGCTCCAGGGTAATCAGCCCCAGCATTTT	CASSMLQGNQPQHF
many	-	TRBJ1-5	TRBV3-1	TGTGCCAGCAGGGGGCTACGTGAGAGCAATCAGCCCCAGCATTTT	CASRGLRESNQPQHF
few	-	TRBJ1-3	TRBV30	TGTGCCTGGAGTGTACTACGGACCTATCTCAGCGGCTCTGGAAACACCATATATTTT	CAWSVLRTYLSGSGNTIYF
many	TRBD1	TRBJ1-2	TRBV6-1	TGTGCCAGCAAAGGGAGGGGGCGGGCAGACTATGGCTACACCTTC	CASKGRGRADYGYTF
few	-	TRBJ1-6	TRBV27	TGTGCCAGCAGTTCCCCTACAGGGATCCAGAATTCACCCCTCCACTTT	CASSSPTGIQNSPLHF
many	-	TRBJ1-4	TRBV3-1	TGTGCCAGCAGCCAAGCTTCAACTAATGAAAAACTGTTTTTT	CASSQASTNEKLFF
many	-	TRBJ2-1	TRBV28	TGTGCCAGCAGTTTGGGTGGTGTGGGCTACCGCGGTCGCGAGCAGTTCTTC	CASSLGGVGYRGREQFF
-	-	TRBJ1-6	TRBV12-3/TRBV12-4	TGTGCCAGTCAGGCAGGCAAAATTTCACCCCTCCACTTT	CASQAGKISPLHF
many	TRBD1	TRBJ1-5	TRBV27	TGTGCCAGCAGCGGACAGGGCTATCAGCCCCAGCATTTT	CASSGQGYQPQHF
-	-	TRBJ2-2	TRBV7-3	TGTGCCAGCAGCCCACAACACCCCGGATACACCGGGGAGCTGTTTTTT	CASSPQHPGYTGELFF
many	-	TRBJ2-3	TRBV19	TGTGCCAGTAGTAACGTCTCAGGGACAGATACGCAGTATTTT	CASSNVSGTDTQYF
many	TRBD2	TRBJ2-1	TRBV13	TGTGCCTCGGGGGGGCGGGAGGCCTCCTACAATGAGCAGTTCTTC	CASGGREASYNEQFF
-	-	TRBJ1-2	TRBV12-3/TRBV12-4	TGTGCCAGCAGTTTACAGGGAGGCAACTATGGCTACACCTTC	CASSLQGGNYGYTF
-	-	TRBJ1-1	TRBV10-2	TGCGCCAGCAGGACGGACACTCCGGGCCTGGCTTTCTTT	CASRTDTPGLAFF
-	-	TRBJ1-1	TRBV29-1	TGCAGCGTTGCTAGCCTGAACACTGAAGCTTTCTTT	CSVASLNTEAFF
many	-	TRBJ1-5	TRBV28	TGTGCCAGCAGTTCGAGGGTAGGGCATCAGCCCCAGCATTTT	CASSSRVGHQPQHF
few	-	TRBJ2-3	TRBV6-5	TGTGCCAGCAGTTCCCGCATAAGCACAGATACGCAGTATTTT	CASSSRISTDTQYF
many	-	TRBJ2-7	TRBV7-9	TGTGCCAGCAGCTTACCAGACACTTACGAGCAGTACTTC	CASSLPDTYEQYF
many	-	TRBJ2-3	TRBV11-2	TGTGCCAGCAGCTTATCAGGTCCAGGGCTAGTCGGGAAATCTAGCACAGATACGCAGTATTTT	CASSLSGPGLVGKSSTDTQYF
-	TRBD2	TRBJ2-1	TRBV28	TGTGCCAGCAGCCTCTGGGACGGGGGGGACAATGAGCAGTTCTTC	CASSLWDGGDNEQFF
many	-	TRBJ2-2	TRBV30	TGTGCCTGGAGTGTGCAGAGGACCGGGGAGCTGTTTTTT	CAWSVQRTGELFF
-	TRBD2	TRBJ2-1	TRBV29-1	TGCAGCGTCGTAGGGACTAGCGGAAACTACAATGAGCAGTTCTTC	CSVVGTSGNYNEQFF
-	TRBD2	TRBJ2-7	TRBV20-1	TGCAGTGCTAGGGGGGTGGCTAGCGGCTACGAGCAGTACTTC	CSARGVASGYEQYF
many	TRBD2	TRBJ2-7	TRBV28	TGTGCCAGCAGCTCACTCACTAGCGTAAACGAGCAGTACTTC	CASSSLTSVNEQYF
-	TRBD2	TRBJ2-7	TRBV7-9	TGTGCCAGCAGCTTAGGCGGCGGGAGCCCCTACGAGCAGTACTTC	CASSLGGGSPYEQYF
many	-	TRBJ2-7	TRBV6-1	TGTGCCAGCAGTGCGACTAGAGAGAGCTCCTACGAGCAGTACTTC	CASSATRESSYEQYF
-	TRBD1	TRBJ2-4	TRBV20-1	TGCAGTGCTAGAGAAGGGACAGGGGGCAGGTACATTCAGTACTTC	CSAREGTGGRYIQYF
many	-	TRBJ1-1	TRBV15	TGTGCCACCAGCAGAGATCTGAGCACTGAAGCTTTCTTT	CATSRDLSTEAFF
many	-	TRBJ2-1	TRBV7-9	TGTGCCAGCAGCCTCCCGCCGGGACATCGCGCGTCCAATGAGCAGTTCTTC	CASSLPPGHRASNEQFF
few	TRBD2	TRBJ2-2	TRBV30	TGTGCCTGGAGTGGCTCGAGGACTAGCGACCACACCGGGGAGCTGTTTTTT	CAWSGSRTSDHTGELFF
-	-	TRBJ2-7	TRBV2	TGTGCCAGCATTTTTAGCGGCCACGAGCAGTACTTC	CASIFSGHEQYF
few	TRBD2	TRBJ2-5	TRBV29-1	TGCAGCGTCCGGACTAGCAGAGAGACCCAGTACTTC	CSVRTSRETQYF
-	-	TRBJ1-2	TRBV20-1	TGCAGTGCTAGAGAAGACCTCGCCTCTAACTATGGCTACACCTTC	CSAREDLASNYGYTF
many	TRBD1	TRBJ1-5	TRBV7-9	TGTGCCAGCAGCTCAACCGGGACAGGGCCTCAGCCCCAGCATTTT	CASSSTGTGPQPQHF
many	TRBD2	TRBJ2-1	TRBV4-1	TGCGCCAGCAGCCTAGATGGACTAGCGGGACCGTACAATGAGCAGTTCTTC	CASSLDGLAGPYNEQFF
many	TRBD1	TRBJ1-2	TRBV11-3	TGTGCCAGCAGCTTAGCCCGGGACAGTGCTAACTATGGCTACACCTTC	CASSLARDSANYGYTF
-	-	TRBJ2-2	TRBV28	TGTGCCAGCAGTTTAAACAGGGACACCGGGGAGCTGTTTTTT	CASSLNRDTGELFF
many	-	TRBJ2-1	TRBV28	TGTGCCAGCAGTTCCTCCGGGGACAAGCAGTTCTTC	CASSSSGDKQFF
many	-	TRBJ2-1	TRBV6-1	TGTGCCAGCAGTCCCAGCCTAGCTACGAATGAGCAGTTCTTC	CASSPSLATNEQFF
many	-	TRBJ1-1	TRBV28	TGTGCCAGCAGTTCGGGTAGAAAGGCTGAAGCTTTCTTT	CASSSGRKAEAFF
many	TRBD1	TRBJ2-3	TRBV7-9	TGTGCCAGCAGCTTAGGGACAGGGGCCGTCGCACGCACAGATACGCAGTATTTT	CASSLGTGAVARTDTQYF
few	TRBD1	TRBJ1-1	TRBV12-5	TGTGCTAGTGGTCGAGGGGACAGGGAAAACACTGAAGCTTTCTTT	CASGRGDRENTEAFF
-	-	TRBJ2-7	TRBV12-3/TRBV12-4	TGTGCCAGCAGTTTGACTGACTTGCACGAGCAGTACTTC	CASSLTDLHEQYF
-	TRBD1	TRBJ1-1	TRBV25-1	TGTGTCAGCAGTGTCCAGGGGGCATATACTGAAGCTTTCTTT	CVSSVQGAYTEAFF
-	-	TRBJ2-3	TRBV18	TGTGCCAGCTCACCGAGGGTTGATACGCAGTATTTT	CASSPRVDTQYF
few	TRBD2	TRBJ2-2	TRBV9	TGTGCCAGCAGCGTAGTATCACTAGCGGGAGGACACGCGAACACCGGGGAGCTGTTTTTT	CASSVVSLAGGHANTGELFF
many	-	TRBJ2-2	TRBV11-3	TGTGCCAGCAGCTTAGATCGCAGCACCGGGGAGCTGTTTTTT	CASSLDRSTGELFF
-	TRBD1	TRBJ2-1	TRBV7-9	TGTGCCAGCAGCTTCCGCCAAGACAGGGATCACAACAATGAGCAGTTCTTC	CASSFRQDRDHNNEQFF
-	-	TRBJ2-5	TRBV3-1	TGTGCCAGCAGCCAAGTGGGGGTTTGGGGCGACGTCCAAGAGACCCAGTACTTC	CASSQVGVWGDVQETQYF
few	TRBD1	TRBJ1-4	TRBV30	TGTGCCTGGAAAAGACAGGGGACTGAAAAACTGTTTTTT	CAWKRQGTEKLFF